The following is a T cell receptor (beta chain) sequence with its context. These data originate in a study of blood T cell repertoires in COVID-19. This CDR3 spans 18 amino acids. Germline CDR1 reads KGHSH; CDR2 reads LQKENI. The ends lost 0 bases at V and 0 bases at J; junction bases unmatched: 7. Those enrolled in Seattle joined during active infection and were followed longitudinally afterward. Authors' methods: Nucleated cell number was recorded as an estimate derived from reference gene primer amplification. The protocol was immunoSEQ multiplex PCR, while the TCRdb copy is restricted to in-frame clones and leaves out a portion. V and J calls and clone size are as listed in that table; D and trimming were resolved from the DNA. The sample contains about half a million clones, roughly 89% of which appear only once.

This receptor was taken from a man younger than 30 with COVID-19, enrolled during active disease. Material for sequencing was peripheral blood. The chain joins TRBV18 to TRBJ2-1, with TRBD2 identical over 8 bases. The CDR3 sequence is CASSPPAGVEISYNEQFF. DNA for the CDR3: TGTGCCAGCTCACCACCAGCGGGGGTCGAGATCTCCTACAATGAGCAGTTCTTC.